What follows are 20 T cell receptor beta chains derived from one specimen sequenced in a study of T cells expressing NK-cell markers. TCRdb re-called the 5' RACE reads and catalogs CDR3 proteins one per entry, DNA excluded. This listing includes some 150,000 distinct CDR3 sequences. The material sequenced was blood T cells: a sorted CD56 or NKG2C T cell subset, CD4+ or CD8+ T cells, or bulk PBMC T cells (not recorded which). These receptors originate from a man between 18 and 35 years old in good health.

The chain links TRBV29-1 to TRBJ2-5; TCRdb returns TRBD1, unconfirmable since there is no DNA. Per the germline V gene, CDR1 is SQVTM and CDR2 is ANQGSEA. The CDR3 consists of 14 residues. The chain's CDR3 is CSVEDWDKKETQYF.

V gene TRBV6-1 combines with J gene TRBJ2-1. This CDR3 is built from 15 residues. Germline CDR1 is MNHNS and CDR2 is SASEGT. The CDR3 spells CASSRLASSYNEQFF.

This rearrangement joins TRBV4-1 to TRBJ2-1; the TRBD1 assignment by TCRdb is unverifiable without DNA. Germline loops: CDR1 MGHRA, CDR2 YSYEKL. This CDR3 spans 14 amino acids. The CDR3 reads CASSQGTDNNEQFF.

The chain recombines TRBV20-1 with TRBJ2-2; TCRdb outputs TRBD2, but without DNA this stays unchecked. Germline CDR1 and CDR2: DFQATT and SNEGSKA (reference sequence). The CDR3 spans 16 residues. CDR3 sequence reads: CSARDRGRRNTGELFF.

The V gene is TRBV10-3, the J gene TRBJ2-1; the D gene TCRdb calls, TRBD2, cannot be checked with no DNA. Germline CDR1 reads ENHRY; CDR2 reads SYGVKD. The CDR3 extends over 12 amino acids. The CDR3 sequence is CAIAEGSDEQFF.

The rearrangement joins TRBV4-2 to TRBJ2-7. CDR1 is LGHNA and CDR2 is YNFKEQ in the germline V gene. The CDR3 spans 14 residues. The CDR3 loop is CASSHNTEGYEQYF.

V is TRBV4-2 and J is TRBJ2-3; TCRdb gives TRBD2 as the D gene, but with no DNA this cannot be confirmed. CDR3 length equals 15 residues. Germline CDR1 and CDR2: LGHNA and YNFKEQ. The CDR3 sequence: CASSQDDPATDTQYF.

This chain links TRBV15 with TRBJ2-5; TCRdb designates TRBD1, a call that cannot be tested without DNA. The CDR3 consists of 14 residues. Germline V gives CDR1 LNHNV, CDR2 YYDKDF (reference sequence). The CDR3 protein is CATSRDGGGETQYF. The full variable domain, rest sourced from reference TRBV15 and TRBJ2-5, is DAMVIQNPRYQVTQFGKPVTLSCSQTLNHNVMYWYQQKSSQAPKLLFHYYDKDFNNEADTPDNFQSRRPNTSFCFLDIRSPGLGDTAMYLCATSRDGGGETQYFGPGTRLLVL.

The genes are TRBV27 and TRBJ1-5; TCRdb's D call, TRBD1, is unchecked because there is no DNA. CDR1 and CDR2 from the germline V gene are MNHEY and SMNVEV (reference sequence). This CDR3 contains 15 residues. The chain's CDR3 is CASSSHRQANQPQHF.

The chain is built from TRBV6-5 and TRBJ2-7; TCRdb's D call of TRBD2 is untestable without DNA. The CDR3 length is 16 residues. Germline V gene data show CDR1 as MNHEY and CDR2 as SVGAGI. The CDR3 sequence is CASSYSRAGGGYEQYF.

The rearrangement links TRBV19 to TRBJ2-5; the D gene TCRdb calls, TRBD2, cannot be checked with no DNA. Germline assignment: CDR1 LNHDA and CDR2 SQIVND (reference sequence). This CDR3 contains 14 residues. The CDR3 is CASNSGVRGETQYF. Complete variable domain (other parts from reference TRBV19 and TRBJ2-5): DGGITQSPKYLFRKEGQNVTLSCEQNLNHDAMYWYRQDPGQGLRLIYYSQIVNDFQKGDIAEGYSVSREKKESFPLTVTSAQKNPTAFYLCASNSGVRGETQYFGPGTRLLVL.

This chain links TRBV2 with TRBJ1-5. This CDR3 region has 21 residues. The germline CDR1 and CDR2 sequences are SNHLY and FYNNEI. The CDR3 protein is CASSEFLADERDSYSNQPQHF. Full variable domain (rest looked up from reference TRBV2 and TRBJ1-5): EPEVTQTPSHQVTQMGQEVILRCVPISNHLYFYWYRQILGQKVEFLVSFYNNEISEKSEIFDDQFSVERPDGSNFTLKIRSTKLEDSAMYFCASSEFLADERDSYSNQPQHFGDGTRLSIL.

The rearrangement uses TRBV3-1 and TRBJ2-3; TCRdb proposes TRBD2, but this gene call is untestable without DNA. In germline, CDR1 is LGHDT, CDR2 YNNKEL (reference sequence). The CDR3 length is 18 residues. The chain's CDR3 is CASSSRDGLATSTDTQYF.

The V and J genes are TRBV24-1 and TRBJ2-3; with no DNA, the TCRdb D assignment of TRBD1 cannot be verified. The CDR3 covers 16 residues. Germline values: CDR1 KGHDR, CDR2 SFDVKD. The CDR3 is CATSEEDSLSTDTQYF.

This sequence joins TRBV4-1 and TRBJ2-3. The CDR3 has 15 residues. Per the germline V gene, CDR1 is MGHRA and CDR2 is YSYEKL. The CDR3 reads CASSTQRTSTDTQYF.

The chain has TRBV11-2 and TRBJ1-3; TCRdb gives TRBD1 as the D gene, but with no DNA this cannot be confirmed. The CDR3 sequence is 15 residues long. Germline CDR1 and CDR2: SGHAT and FQNNGV. This chain's CDR3 is CASSRDRGHGNTIYF.

This chain links TRBV12-3 or TRBV12-4 with TRBJ2-1; TCRdb lists TRBD1, though no DNA is available to test this call. This CDR3 is 16 amino acids long. The CDR3 loop is CASSFGQGGSYNEQFF.

The chain employs TRBV12-3 or TRBV12-4 and TRBJ2-7; checking the TCRdb D call of TRBD2 is not possible without DNA. This CDR3 is 17 amino acids long. CDR3 loop: CASSLGLGLAGGYEQYF.

CDR3 loop: CSARTSGRADEQFF. J is TRBJ2-1 and V is TRBV20-1; TCRdb proposes TRBD2, but this gene call is untestable without DNA. This CDR3 spans 14 amino acids. The germline V gene encodes CDR1 DFQATT and CDR2 SNEGSKA (reference sequence).

The chain recombines TRBV27 with TRBJ2-3; TCRdb designates TRBD1, a call that cannot be tested without DNA. Germline V lookup: CDR1 MNHEY, CDR2 SMNVEV (reference sequence). The CDR3 covers 17 residues. CDR3 sequence reads: CASSLGLTGIPPDTQYF.